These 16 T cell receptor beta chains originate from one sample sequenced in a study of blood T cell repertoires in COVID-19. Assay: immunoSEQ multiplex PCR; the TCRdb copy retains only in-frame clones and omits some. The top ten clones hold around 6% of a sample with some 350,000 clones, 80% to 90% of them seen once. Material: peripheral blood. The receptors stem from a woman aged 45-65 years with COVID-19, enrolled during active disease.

The CDR3 loop reads CASGRGLRYNEQFF. CDR3 in DNA: TGTGCCAGCGGGAGAGGGTTGAGATACAATGAGCAGTTCTTC. This chain links TRBV27 with TRBJ2-1; the D gene is possibly TRBD2 (5 bases). The CDR3 extends over 14 amino acids. Trimming removed 8 bases from V and 4 bases from J, with 15 bases in between. CDR1 and CDR2 from the germline V gene are MNHEY and SMNVEV (reference sequence).

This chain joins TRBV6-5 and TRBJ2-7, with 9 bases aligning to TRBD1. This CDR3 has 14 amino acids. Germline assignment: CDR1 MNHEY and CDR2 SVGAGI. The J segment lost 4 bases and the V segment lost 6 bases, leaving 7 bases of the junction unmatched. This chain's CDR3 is CASSPGTGFYEQYF. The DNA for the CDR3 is TGTGCCAGCAGCCCCGGGACAGGGTTTTACGAGCAGTACTTC.

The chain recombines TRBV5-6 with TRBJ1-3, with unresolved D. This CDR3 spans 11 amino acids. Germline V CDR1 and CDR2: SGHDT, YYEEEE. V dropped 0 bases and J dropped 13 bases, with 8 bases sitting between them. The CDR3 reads CASSLGALIYF. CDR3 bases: TGTGCCAGCAGCTTGGGCGCCTTGATATATTTT.

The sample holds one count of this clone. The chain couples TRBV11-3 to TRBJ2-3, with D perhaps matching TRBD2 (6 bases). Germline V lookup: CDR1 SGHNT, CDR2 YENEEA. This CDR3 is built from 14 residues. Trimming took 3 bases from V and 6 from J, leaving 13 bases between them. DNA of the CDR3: TGTGCCAGCAGCTTGGGGGGAGCGGGTGATACGCAGTATTTT. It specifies CASSLGGAGDTQYF. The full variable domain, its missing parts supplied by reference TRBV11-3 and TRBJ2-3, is EAGVVQSPRYKIIEKKQPVAFWCNPISGHNTLYWYLQNLGQGPELLIRYENEEAVDDSQLPKDRFSAERLKGVDSTLKIQPAELGDSAVYLCASSLGGAGDTQYFGPGTRLTVL.

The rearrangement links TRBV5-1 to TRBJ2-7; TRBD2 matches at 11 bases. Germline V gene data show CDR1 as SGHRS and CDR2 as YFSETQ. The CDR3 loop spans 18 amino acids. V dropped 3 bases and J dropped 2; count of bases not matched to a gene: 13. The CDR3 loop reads CASSYLTSGTSSPYEQYF. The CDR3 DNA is TGCGCCAGCAGCTACCTGACTAGCGGGACTTCGTCCCCCTACGAGCAGTACTTC.

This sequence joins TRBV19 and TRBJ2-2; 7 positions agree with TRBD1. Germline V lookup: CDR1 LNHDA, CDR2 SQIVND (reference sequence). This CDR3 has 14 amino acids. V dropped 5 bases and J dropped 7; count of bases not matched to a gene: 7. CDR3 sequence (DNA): TGTGCCAGTAGTGTCGGACAGGTGTTCGGGGAGCTGTTTTTT. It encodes CASSVGQVFGELFF.

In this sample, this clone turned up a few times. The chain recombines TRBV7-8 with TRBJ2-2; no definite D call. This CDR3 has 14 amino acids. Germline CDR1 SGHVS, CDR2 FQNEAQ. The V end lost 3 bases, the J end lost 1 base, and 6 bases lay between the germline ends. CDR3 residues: CASSFAGNTGELFF. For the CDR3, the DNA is TGTGCCAGCAGCTTTGCAGGGAACACCGGGGAGCTGTTTTTT.

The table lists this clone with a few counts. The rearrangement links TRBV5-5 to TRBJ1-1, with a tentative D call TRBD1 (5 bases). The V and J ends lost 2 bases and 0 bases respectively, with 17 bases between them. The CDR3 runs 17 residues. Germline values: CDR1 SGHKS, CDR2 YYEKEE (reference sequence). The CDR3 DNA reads TGTGCCAGCAGCTTCCCTGGGGCGCAACTCATGAACACTGAAGCTTTCTTT. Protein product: CASSFPGAQLMNTEAFF.

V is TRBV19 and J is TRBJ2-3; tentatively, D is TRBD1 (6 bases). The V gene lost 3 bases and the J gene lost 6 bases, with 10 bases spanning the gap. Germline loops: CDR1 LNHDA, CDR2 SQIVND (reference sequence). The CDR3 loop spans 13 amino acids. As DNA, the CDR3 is TGTGCCAGTAGTATTGAAGACAGGGATACGCAGTATTTT. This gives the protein CASSIEDRDTQYF.

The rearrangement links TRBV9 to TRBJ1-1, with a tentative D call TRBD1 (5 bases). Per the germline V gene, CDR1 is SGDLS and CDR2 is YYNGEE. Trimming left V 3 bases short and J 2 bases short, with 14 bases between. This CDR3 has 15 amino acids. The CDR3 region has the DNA TGTGCCAGCAGCGGGGGATATCAGGGCAACACTGAAGCTTTCTTT. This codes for CASSGGYQGNTEAFF.

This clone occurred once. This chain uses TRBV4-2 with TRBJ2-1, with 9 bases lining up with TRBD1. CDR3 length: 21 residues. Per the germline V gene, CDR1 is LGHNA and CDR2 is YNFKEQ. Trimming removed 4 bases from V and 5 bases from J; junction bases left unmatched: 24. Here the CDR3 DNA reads TGTGCCAGCAGCCTTACCCGGGACAGGGTAGGTGTTAAGGGATTGAACAATGAGCAGTTCTTC. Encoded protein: CASSLTRDRVGVKGLNNEQFF.

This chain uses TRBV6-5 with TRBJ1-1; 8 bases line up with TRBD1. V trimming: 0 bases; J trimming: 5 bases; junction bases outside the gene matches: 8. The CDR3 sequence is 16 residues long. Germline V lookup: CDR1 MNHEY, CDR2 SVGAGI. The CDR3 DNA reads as TGTGCCAGCAGTTACTCGGGACAGGCTCCGGGGACTGAAGCTTTCTTT. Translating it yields CASSYSGQAPGTEAFF.

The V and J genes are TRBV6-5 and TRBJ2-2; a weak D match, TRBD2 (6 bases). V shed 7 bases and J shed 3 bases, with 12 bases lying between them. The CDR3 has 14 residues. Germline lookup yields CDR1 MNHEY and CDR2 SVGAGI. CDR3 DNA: TGTGCCAGCACCAAGGGACTCCACACCGGGGAGCTGTTTTTT. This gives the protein CASTKGLHTGELFF.

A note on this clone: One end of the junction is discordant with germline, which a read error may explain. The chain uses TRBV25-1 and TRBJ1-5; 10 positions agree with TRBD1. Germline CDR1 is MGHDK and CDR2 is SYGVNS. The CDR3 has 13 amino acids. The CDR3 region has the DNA TGCCTGGACAGGGGGTATAGCAATCAGCCCCAGCATTTT. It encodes CLDRGYSNQPQHF.

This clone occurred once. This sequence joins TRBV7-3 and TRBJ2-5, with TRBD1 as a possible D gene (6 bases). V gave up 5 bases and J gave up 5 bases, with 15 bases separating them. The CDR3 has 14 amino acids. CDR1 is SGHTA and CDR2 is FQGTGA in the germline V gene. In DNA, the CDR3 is TGTGCCAGCAGCCCCCGGCGAAGGGGGGAGACCCAGTACTTC. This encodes CASSPRRRGETQYF.

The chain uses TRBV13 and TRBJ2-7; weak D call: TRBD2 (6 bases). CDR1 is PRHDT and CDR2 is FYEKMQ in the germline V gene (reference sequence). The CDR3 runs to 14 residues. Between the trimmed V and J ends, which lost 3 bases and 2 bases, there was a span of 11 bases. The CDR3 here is CASSFRERPYEQYF. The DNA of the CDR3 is TGTGCCAGCAGCTTTCGGGAGAGGCCCTACGAGCAGTACTTC.